What follows describes a single TCR beta chain. It lacks a known antigen. Base qualities are not at hand, and no much larger clone is one base apart. Trimming takes 8 bases off V and 2 bases off J; junction bases not matched to a gene: 2. CDR1 and CDR2 were assigned from the germline V gene as SNHLY and FYNNEI. The CDR3 spans 13 residues, from the cysteine through the phenylalanine. Only the CDR3 region is kept as DNA, spanning 39 bases read in frame from base 1. This record comes from a study of T cell clonotyping in hematopoietic cell transplantation (dated by TCRdb to about 2021). Notes on the research overall: A total of over 130 blood samples were gathered in the study from over 30 consecutive transplant recipients along with their related donors. Recruitment of patients ran from 2015 to early 2017, and follow-up continued until late 2020 or until death.

The immunoSEQ assay, a bias-controlled multiplex PCR with V- and J-specific primers, was used to amplify TCR beta CDR3 regions from genomic DNA. A proprietary barcode and Illumina adapter sequences were added to the CDR3 amplicons in a second PCR step. An Illumina MiSeq instrument was used for sequencing of the CDR3 libraries. The original methods were these. Export and quality control were done with immunoSEQ Analyzer 3.0, while downstream analyses used R Bioconductor and Immunarch. Only productive rearrangements in the normalized downsampled data set went into calculating the repertoire metrics. In the normalized cohort, a clonotype counted as pathologically expanded if the clonotype was larger than 5 templates. Repertoire diversity was measured with the Inverse Simpson Index. To capture all clonotypes, CMV-specificity analyses were performed on the non-normalized data set. TCRdb carries this immuneACCESS record with in-frame sequences only. Its versions omit some clonotypes, under half of them owing to an unresolved V gene in the studies checked, with the rest unexplained. V, J and clone size were drawn from that table, and D and trimming were deduced from the DNA. The sample table contains approximately 11,000 clones; only one count was recorded for 89% of them. Roughly 15% of the sample is taken by the ten largest.

On the study overall, not on this receptor specifically: Sample size was limited, and cells were not sorted, so CD4 and CD8 repertoire contributions could not be separated. After transplant, TCR diversity in recipients dropped, and pathologically expanded clonotypes increased progressively from day 30 to day 180. Inverse Simpson Index values from donors and from recipients before transplant predicted broader TCR repertoire diversity after transplant. Just a small fraction of recipient repertoires overlapped with donor repertoires, and more than 97% appeared de novo at the given depth.

The time point label for this specimen denotes: 100 days after allo-HCT. Blood samples were obtained from recipients approximately 28 days before transplant and at days 30, 100 and 180 after transplant. Nuclei Lysis Solution was used to extract genomic DNA from fresh or cryopreserved unfractionated peripheral blood mononuclear cells. Here the chain combines TRBV2 and TRBJ1-5; 8 nucleotides in the junction match TRBD1. The receptor was derived from a female patient in her sixties who had an allogeneic stem cell transplant from an unrelated donor, so the T cells may come from the graft donor. Some clones in this sample may be carry-over from other donors' samples. The specimen was PBMCs, collected 100 days after allogeneic stem cell transplant. Here the CDR3 is given as CASATGGNQPQHF. The sequenced DNA is TGTGCCAGCGCGACAGGGGGCAATCAGCCCCAGCATTTT.